These 22 T cell receptor beta chains were all obtained from the same sample, sequenced in a study of ipilimumab plus nivolumab after autologous stem cell transplantation. The assay was immunoSEQ multiplex PCR, and TCRdb's table has in-frame clones only and misses some. The sample holds approximately 40,000 clones, 80% to 95% seen once. Here the sequenced sample was PBMCs, taken in a trial of ipilimumab plus nivolumab as post-transplant consolidation. The source of these receptors is a male donor with multiple myeloma.

The CDR3 sequence: CARDTQYF. Written as DNA, the CDR3 is TGTGCCAGAGATACGCAGTATTTT. The V gene is TRBV11-2, the J gene TRBJ2-3, with no clear D. CDR1 and CDR2 (germline): SGHAT, FQNNGV. This CDR3 has 8 amino acids. V dropped 9 bases and J dropped 5 bases, with 0 bases sitting between them.

The chain carries TRBV7-9 and TRBJ2-5; D is uncertain. Germline V lookup: CDR1 SEHNR, CDR2 FQNEAQ (reference sequence). CDR3 size: 12 residues. Trimming took off 5 bases at V and 5 bases at J, with 9 bases between the two ends. CDR3 DNA sequence: TGTGCCAGCAGCCAGGTCGCTGAGACCCAGTACTTC. Translation gives CASSQVAETQYF.

The V call is TRBV6-5, the J call TRBJ2-5, with 7 bases identical to TRBD2. Germline loops: CDR1 MNHEY, CDR2 SVGAGI. The V and J ends lost 6 bases and 5 bases, in that order; junction bases with no gene match: 12. The CDR3 spans 15 residues. The CDR3 sequence: CASRRTRGKGETQYF. The CDR3 DNA is TGTGCCAGCAGACGGACTAGAGGGAAGGGGGAGACCCAGTACTTC.

This clone was detected a few times. The V gene is TRBV25-1, the J gene TRBJ2-2; the D gene is possibly TRBD1 (6 bases). Per the germline V gene, CDR1 is MGHDK and CDR2 is SYGVNS. The CDR3 length is 15 residues. The V gene lost 1 base and the J gene lost 7 bases, with 13 bases spanning the gap. This CDR3 is CASSEFGQMGGELFF. CDR3 bases: TGTGCCAGCAGTGAATTTGGACAGATGGGCGGGGAGCTGTTTTTT.

This clone was counted a single time. The chain uses TRBV15 and TRBJ2-5; TRBD2 matches 8 bases. CDR1 and CDR2 from the germline V gene are LNHNV and YYDKDF (reference sequence). V dropped 3 bases and J dropped 5; count of bases not matched to a gene: 5. The CDR3 runs 14 residues. The CDR3 DNA follows: TGTGCCACCAGCAGGGGGAGCGGGAGTGAGACCCAGTACTTC. As protein: CATSRGSGSETQYF.

The rearrangement links TRBV5-4 to TRBJ2-4; TRBD1 is a possible D gene (6 bases). V lost 4 bases and J lost 0, with 11 bases in between. CDR1 and CDR2 from the germline V gene are SGHNT and YYREEE (reference sequence). CDR3 length: 15 residues. The CDR3 loop reads CASSPGQLAKNIQYF. The CDR3 nucleotides read TGTGCCAGCAGCCCCGGACAGCTAGCCAAAAACATTCAGTACTTC.

The V gene is TRBV5-4, the J gene TRBJ2-3, with TRBD2 identical over 10 bases. The germline V gene has CDR1 SGHNT and CDR2 YYREEE (reference sequence). The CDR3 spans 16 residues. The V gene end was trimmed by 1 base and the J gene end by 5 bases; junction bases not matched to a gene: 7. The CDR3 DNA reads as TGTGCCAGCAGCTTGCGGCTAGCGGGAGTTGTAGATACGCAGTATTTT. Residues: CASSLRLAGVVDTQYF.

The chain is built from TRBV19 and TRBJ2-7; a weak D match, TRBD2 (5 bases). This CDR3 contains 15 residues. Trimming stripped 3 bases from V and 0 bases from J, with 12 bases between. Looked up from germline, CDR1 is LNHDA and CDR2 is SQIVND (reference sequence). The CDR3 protein is CASSMRVVSSYEQYF. For the CDR3, the DNA is TGTGCCAGTAGTATGAGGGTAGTAAGCTCCTACGAGCAGTACTTC.

The chain links TRBV18 to TRBJ2-3, with 7 bases fitting TRBD1. Per the germline V gene, CDR1 is KGHSH and CDR2 is LQKENI. This CDR3 has 15 residues. V was clipped by 7 bases and J by 0 bases; unmatched bases: 7. In DNA form, the CDR3 reads TGTGCCAGCTTCGCCGGGACAGCTAGCACAGATACGCAGTATTTT. Translating it yields CASFAGTASTDTQYF.

V usage is TRBV19 and J usage is TRBJ1-3; D uncertain. Germline V gives CDR1 LNHDA, CDR2 SQIVND (reference sequence). The CDR3 has 14 residues. The V and J ends lost 9 bases and 0 bases respectively, with 12 bases between them. CDR3 DNA sequence: TGTGCCAGCTCCGAGGGAGGCTCTGGAAACACCATATATTTT. It codes for CASSEGGSGNTIYF.

The rearrangement uses TRBV27 and TRBJ2-3; D remains unclear. V was cut by 10 bases and J by 2 bases, with 13 bases left in between. The CDR3 runs 13 residues. Per the germline V gene, CDR1 is MNHEY and CDR2 is SMNVEV (reference sequence). The CDR3 DNA reads as TGTGCCACCACCGACGGCCCCACAGATACGCAGTATTTT. Translated, it gives CATTDGPTDTQYF.

The chain joins TRBV6-1 to TRBJ2-1, with D perhaps matching TRBD1 (7 bases). There are 16 residues in the CDR3. The germline CDR1 and CDR2 sequences are MNHNS and SASEGT. Trimming took 2 bases from V and 9 from J, leaving 20 bases between them. In DNA form, the CDR3 reads TGTGCCAGCAGTGAATTGGACAGGATGATCGGGGGTGAGCAGTTCTTC. Translating gives CASSELDRMIGGEQFF.

This chain joins TRBV7-2 and TRBJ2-3; D gene unclear. The germline gives CDR1 SGHTA, CDR2 FQGNSA. This CDR3 is 13 amino acids long. Trimming took off 0 bases at V and 2 bases at J, with 3 bases between the two ends. CDR3 coding DNA: TGTGCCAGCAGCTTAGCCCCCACAGATACGCAGTATTTT. This codes for CASSLAPTDTQYF. The entire variable domain, with the rest obtained from reference TRBV7-2 and TRBJ2-3, is as follows: GAGVSQSPSNKVTEKGKDVELRCDPISGHTALYWYRQSLGQGLEFLIYFQGNSAPDKSGLPSDRFSAERTGGSVSTLTIQRTQQEDSAVYLCASSLAPTDTQYFGPGTRLTVL.

This clone was observed a few times. V usage is TRBV28 and J usage is TRBJ1-2, with D uncertain. Trimming left V 6 bases short and J 3 bases short, with 8 bases between. From germline, CDR1 is MDHEN and CDR2 SYDVKM. The CDR3 length is 12 residues. CDR3 region: CASRWAHYGYTF. The CDR3 DNA reads as TGTGCCAGCAGGTGGGCCCACTATGGCTACACCTTC.

The genes are TRBV19 and TRBJ2-1, with a weak D call TRBD1 (8 bases). This CDR3 contains 17 residues. CDR1 is LNHDA, CDR2 SQIVND, per germline (reference sequence). Trimming left V 3 bases short and J 0 bases short, with 15 bases between. CDR3 coding DNA: TGTGCCAGTAGTATTCCCCACAGGGGGGGCTCCTACAATGAGCAGTTCTTC. Its translation is CASSIPHRGGSYNEQFF. Filled out from reference TRBV19 and TRBJ2-1, the complete variable domain reads DGGITQSPKYLFRKEGQNVTLSCEQNLNHDAMYWYRQDPGQGLRLIYYSQIVNDFQKGDIAEGYSVSREKKESFPLTVTSAQKNPTAFYLCASSIPHRGGSYNEQFFGPGTRLTVL.

The chain couples TRBV7-3 to TRBJ2-1, with 11 bases aligning to TRBD2. CDR3 length: 16 residues. Germline assignment: CDR1 SGHTA and CDR2 FQGTGA. V shed 5 bases, J shed 7 bases, and the junction held 10 bases outside the gene matches. Here the CDR3 DNA reads TGTGCCAGCAGCGCGTATAGCGGGGGGGCCAGGAATGAGCAGTTCTTC. Translation gives CASSAYSGGARNEQFF. Full variable domain (remainder filled in from reference TRBV7-3 and TRBJ2-1): GAGVSQTPSNKVTEKGKYVELRCDPISGHTALYWYRQSLGQGPEFLIYFQGTGAADDSGLPNDRFFAVRPEGSVSTLKIQRTERGDSAVYLCASSAYSGGARNEQFFGPGTRLTVL.

The rearrangement joins TRBV2 to TRBJ2-1; 8 bases line up with TRBD2. Germline V gene data show CDR1 as SNHLY and CDR2 as FYNNEI. The CDR3 loop spans 15 amino acids. V lost 4 bases, J lost 7 bases, and 9 bases stayed unmatched. The CDR3 protein is CASSVTAGVRNEQFF. CDR3 nucleotide sequence: TGTGCCAGCAGTGTAACAGCGGGGGTTCGTAATGAGCAGTTCTTC.

V usage is TRBV5-1 and J usage is TRBJ2-3; 10 nucleotides match TRBD1. The CDR3 has 16 residues. J lost 2 bases, V lost 7 bases, and 10 bases had no gene match. The germline gives CDR1 SGHRS, CDR2 YFSETQ. CDR3 in amino acids: CASHSKTGGNTDTQYF. The DNA of the CDR3 is TGCGCCAGCCACAGCAAGACAGGGGGCAACACAGATACGCAGTATTTT.

The V and J genes are TRBV25-1 and TRBJ2-5; D may be TRBD1 (6 bases). CDR3 length equals 15 residues. Trimming took off 0 bases at V and 1 base at J, with 9 bases between the two ends. Germline assignment: CDR1 MGHDK and CDR2 SYGVNS. CDR3 in amino acids: CASSEYRGLQETQYF. The CDR3 region has the DNA TGTGCCAGCAGTGAATACAGGGGCCTCCAAGAGACCCAGTACTTC.

The CDR3 loop reads CASSQHGQGGNQPQHF. CDR3 in DNA: TGCGCCAGCAGCCAACACGGCCAGGGAGGCAATCAGCCCCAGCATTTT. The V call is TRBV4-1, the J call TRBJ1-5, with a possible D match to TRBD1 (5 bases). Trimming cost V 2 bases and J 2 bases, with 13 bases left between them. The CDR3 spans 16 residues. Germline values: CDR1 MGHRA, CDR2 YSYEKL.

This chain links TRBV5-6 with TRBJ1-1, with D possibly TRBD1 on 6 matching bases. Trimming removed 2 bases at V and 0 bases at J, with 14 bases between. CDR3 length: 16 residues. Per the germline V gene, CDR1 is SGHDT and CDR2 is YYEEEE. CDR3 DNA: TGTGCCAGCAGCTTCAAGGACAGTCTGATGAACACTGAAGCTTTCTTT. It encodes CASSFKDSLMNTEAFF. Drawing the rest from reference TRBV5-6 and TRBJ1-1, the complete variable domain is DAGVTQSPTHLIKTRGQQVTLRCSPKSGHDTVSWYQQALGQGPQFIFQYYEEEERQRGNFPDRFSGHQFPNYSSELNVNALLLGDSALYLCASSFKDSLMNTEAFFGQGTRLTVV.

This chain links TRBV5-4 with TRBJ2-7, with TRBD2 matching over 12 bases. Germline-derived CDR1 and CDR2 are SGHNT and YYREEE (reference sequence). CDR3 size: 16 residues. With 4 bases clipped from V and 1 base from J, the junction kept 6 bases outside the gene matches. CDR3 bases: TGTGCCAGCAGCGTAGGACTAGCGGGACGTTCCTACGAGCAGTACTTC. Its protein product is CASSVGLAGRSYEQYF. The full variable domain, with the rest looked up from reference TRBV5-4 and TRBJ2-7, is ETGVTQSPTHLIKTRGQQVTLRCSSQSGHNTVSWYQQALGQGPQFIFQYYREEENGRGNFPPRFSGLQFPNYSSELNVNALELDDSALYLCASSVGLAGRSYEQYFGPGTRLTVT.